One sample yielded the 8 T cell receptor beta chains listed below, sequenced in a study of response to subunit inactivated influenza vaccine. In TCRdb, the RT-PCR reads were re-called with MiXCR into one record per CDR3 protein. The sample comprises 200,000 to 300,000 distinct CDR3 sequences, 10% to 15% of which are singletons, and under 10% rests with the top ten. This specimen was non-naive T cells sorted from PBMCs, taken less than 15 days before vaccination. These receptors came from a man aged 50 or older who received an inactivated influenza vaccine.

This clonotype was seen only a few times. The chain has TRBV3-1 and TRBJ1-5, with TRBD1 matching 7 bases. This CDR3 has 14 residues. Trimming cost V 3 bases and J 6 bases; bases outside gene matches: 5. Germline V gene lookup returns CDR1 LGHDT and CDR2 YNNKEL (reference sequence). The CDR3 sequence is CASSQTGSSQPQHF. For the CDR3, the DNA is TGTGCCAGCAGCCAGACAGGGAGTAGTCAGCCCCAGCATTTT.

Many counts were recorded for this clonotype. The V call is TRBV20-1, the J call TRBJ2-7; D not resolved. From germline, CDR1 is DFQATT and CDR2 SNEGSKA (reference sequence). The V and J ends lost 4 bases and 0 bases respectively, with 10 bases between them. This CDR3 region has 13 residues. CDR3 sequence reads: CSAMIRNSYEQYF. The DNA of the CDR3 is TGCAGTGCTATGATTAGAAACTCCTACGAGCAGTACTTC.

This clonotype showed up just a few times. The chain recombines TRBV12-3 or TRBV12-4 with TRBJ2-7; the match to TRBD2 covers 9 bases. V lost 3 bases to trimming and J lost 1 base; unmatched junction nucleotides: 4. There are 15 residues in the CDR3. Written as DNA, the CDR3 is TGTGCCAGCAGTTTTGATCTAGCGGGGTCCTACGAGCAGTACTTC. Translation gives CASSFDLAGSYEQYF.

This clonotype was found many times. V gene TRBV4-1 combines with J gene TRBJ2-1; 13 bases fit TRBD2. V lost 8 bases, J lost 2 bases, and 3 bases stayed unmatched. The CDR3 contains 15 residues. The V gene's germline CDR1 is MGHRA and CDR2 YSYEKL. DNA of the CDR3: TGCGCCAGCGCAACTAGCGGGGGGGCCTACAATGAGCAGTTCTTC. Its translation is CASATSGGAYNEQFF.

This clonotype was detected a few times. CDR3 sequence: CASSLEGGQVSQPQHF. The CDR3 nucleotides are TGTGCCAGCAGTTTAGAGGGGGGGCAGGTGAGTCAGCCCCAGCATTTT. V is TRBV27 and J is TRBJ1-5; tentative D call: TRBD1 (6 bases). CDR3 length equals 16 residues. The V and J ends lost 2 bases and 6 bases respectively, with 17 bases between them. The germline V gene encodes CDR1 MNHEY and CDR2 SMNVEV (reference sequence).

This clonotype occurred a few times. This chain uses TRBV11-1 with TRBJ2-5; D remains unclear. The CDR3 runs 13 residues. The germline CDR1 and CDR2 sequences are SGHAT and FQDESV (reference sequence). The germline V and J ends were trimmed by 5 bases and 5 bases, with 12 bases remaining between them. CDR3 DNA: TGTGCCAGCAGCCCCCGGTTTGGGGAGACCCAGTACTTC. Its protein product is CASSPRFGETQYF.

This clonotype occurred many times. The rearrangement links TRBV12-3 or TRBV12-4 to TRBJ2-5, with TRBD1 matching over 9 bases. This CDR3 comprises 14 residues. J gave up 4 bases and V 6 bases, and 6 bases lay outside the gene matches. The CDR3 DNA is TGTGCCAGCAGCGGACAGGGGAAAAGAGAGACCCAGTACTTC. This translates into CASSGQGKRETQYF.

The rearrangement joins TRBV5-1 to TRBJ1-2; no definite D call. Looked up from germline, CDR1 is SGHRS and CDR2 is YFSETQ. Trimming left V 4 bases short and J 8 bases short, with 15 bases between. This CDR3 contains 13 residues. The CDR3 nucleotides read TGCGCCAGCAGCCACGGCGAGGTAGGGGGCTACACCTTC. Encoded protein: CASSHGEVGGYTF.